Listed here are 10 T cell receptor beta chains from one sample, sequenced in a study of early T cells in non-severe SARS-CoV-2 infection. MiXCR, run by TCRdb on the 5' RACE reads, gives a single entry per CDR3 protein. The data show 20,000 to 25,000 distinct CDR3 sequences, approximately 4.8% seen once. Sample: whole blood. The receptors come from an adult who was a healthcare worker with PCR-confirmed SARS-CoV-2 infection or an uninfected control (not recorded which).

Judged by abundance, this clonotype is medium-sized. The gene calls are TRBV7-3 and TRBJ2-1; possible D gene TRBD2, 5 bases. The CDR3 is 13 amino acids. Germline CDR1 is SGHTA and CDR2 is FQGTGA. V lost 6 bases and J lost 9, with 15 bases in between. CDR3 protein: CASSSANSGEQFF. CDR3 nucleotides: TGTGCCAGCAGTAGCGCGAATTCTGGTGAGCAGTTCTTC.

This clonotype was counted many times. The rearrangement joins TRBV5-1 to TRBJ2-5; TRBD2 might be the D (6 bases). Germline V gene lookup returns CDR1 SGHRS and CDR2 YFSETQ. This CDR3 has 15 amino acids. Trimming removed 3 bases at V and 1 base at J, with 13 bases between. DNA for the CDR3: TGCGCCAGCAGCTCTTTCGGGGACTCCCAAGAGACCCAGTACTTC. It yields the protein CASSSFGDSQETQYF.

By sample share, this clonotype is medium-sized. This chain joins TRBV30 and TRBJ1-5; TRBD1 aligns across 7 bases. The germline V gene encodes CDR1 GTSNPN and CDR2 SVGIG (reference sequence). The CDR3 has 14 residues. The ends lost 4 bases at V and 2 bases at J; junction bases unmatched: 5. DNA for the CDR3: TGTGCCTGGAATGAGGGGACAGGCAATCAGCCCCAGCATTTT. It translates to CAWNEGTGNQPQHF.

This clonotype was detected many times. The chain links TRBV11-2 to TRBJ2-2; D might be TRBD1 (6 bases). Germline loops: CDR1 SGHAT, CDR2 FQNNGV. The V end was cut by 5 bases, the J end by 4 bases, with 14 bases between. This CDR3 is 15 amino acids long. The DNA of the CDR3 is TGTGCCAGCAGCGCTACAGGGCAGGCCACCGGGGAGCTGTTTTTT. Its translation: CASSATGQATGELFF. Drawing the rest from reference TRBV11-2 and TRBJ2-2, the complete variable domain is EAGVAQSPRYKIIEKRQSVAFWCNPISGHATLYWYQQILGQGPKLLIQFQNNGVVDDSQLPKDRFSAERLKGVDSTLKIQPAKLEDSAVYLCASSATGQATGELFFGEGSRLTVL.

This clonotype was counted a few times. The V gene is TRBV19, the J gene TRBJ2-3; TRBD2 agrees at 7 bases. The V gene's germline CDR1 is LNHDA and CDR2 SQIVND (reference sequence). V dropped 7 bases and J dropped 0; count of bases not matched to a gene: 4. The CDR3 is 14 amino acids. The CDR3 region is CASNRGDSTDTQYF. Written as DNA, the CDR3 is TGTGCCAGTAATCGGGGGGATAGCACAGATACGCAGTATTTT. The variable domain in full, completed from reference TRBV19 and TRBJ2-3, reads DGGITQSPKYLFRKEGQNVTLSCEQNLNHDAMYWYRQDPGQGLRLIYYSQIVNDFQKGDIAEGYSVSREKKESFPLTVTSAQKNPTAFYLCASNRGDSTDTQYFGPGTRLTVL.

This clonotype was observed a few times. This chain uses TRBV20-1 with TRBJ1-4, with 7 bases that match TRBD1. CDR3 length: 14 amino acids. From germline, CDR1 is DFQATT and CDR2 SNEGSKA (reference sequence). Trimming removed 5 bases from V and 2 bases from J; junction bases left unmatched: 5. This chain's CDR3 is CSARRTGTNEKLFF. CDR3 in DNA: TGCAGTGCTCGTCGGACAGGCACTAATGAAAAACTGTTTTTT.

This clonotype appeared many times. The chain combines TRBV20-1 with TRBJ2-7, with TRBD2 matching over 7 bases. V shed 0 bases and J 3 bases; nucleotides not matched to a gene: 5. CDR1 is DFQATT, CDR2 SNEGSKA, per germline (reference sequence). CDR3 length equals 14 residues. CDR3 loop: CSAREGGDYYEQYF. The CDR3 DNA sequence: TGCAGTGCTAGAGAGGGAGGGGATTACTACGAGCAGTACTTC.

This clonotype showed up many times. The CDR3 spells CASSPSEGDGETQYF. The CDR3 nucleotides are TGTGCCAGCAGCCCATCAGAGGGGGATGGGGAGACCCAGTACTTC. The chain joins TRBV5-4 to TRBJ2-5; a possible D gene is TRBD1 (6 bases). V was clipped by 4 bases and J by 5 bases, with 18 bases between them. Germline V gene lookup returns CDR1 SGHNT and CDR2 YYREEE (reference sequence). CDR3 length equals 15 residues.

This clonotype came up many times. The gene calls are TRBV29-1 and TRBJ2-5; D is uncertain. Germline loops: CDR1 SQVTM, CDR2 ANQGSEA. V lost 4 bases to trimming and J lost 5 bases, with 11 bases between them. This CDR3 is built from 12 residues. The CDR3 reads CSVVRYRETQYF. The CDR3, as DNA: TGCAGCGTTGTTAGGTATCGGGAGACCCAGTACTTC.

This clonotype was picked up many times. The chain employs TRBV5-5 and TRBJ2-3; D is undetermined. The CDR3 sequence is 13 residues long. Looked up from germline, CDR1 is SGHKS and CDR2 is YYEKEE (reference sequence). Trimming left V 5 bases short and J 4 bases short, with 11 bases between. The CDR3 DNA sequence: TGTGCCAGCAGGCCTGCTTCAGCAGATACGCAGTATTTT. Amino acid sequence: CASRPASADTQYF.